These T cell receptor beta chains were read from a single sample in a study of T cell changes during pregnancy in multiple sclerosis. TCRdb keeps only in-frame clones here, not all; method: immunoSEQ multiplex PCR. The sample holds 45,000 to 60,000 clones; 85% to 95% are singletons and the top ten take roughly 0.66%. The sequencing here drew on CD4+ T cells from peripheral blood mononuclear cells, taken after pregnancy. These TCRs come from a female donor in good health, enrolled as a control in a pregnancy study. Both conserved end residues are part of each CDR3. A D gene is named only where the DNA matches it firmly.

v_gene	j_gene	d_gene	CDR3nt	CDR3aa
TRBV5-6	TRBJ2-7	.	TGTGCCAGCAGCTTGGTTGGACAGCCGGCGTACGAGCAGTACTTC	CASSLVGQPAYEQYF
TRBV15	TRBJ2-5	.	TGTGCCACCAGCGGGGGGATAGAGACCCAGTACTTC	CATSGGIETQYF
TRBV5-1	TRBJ2-1	TRBD2	TGCGCCAGCAGCTTAGTCCTAGCGGGAGTCGGTAGCCTCGATGAGCAGTTCTTC	CASSLVLAGVGSLDEQFF
TRBV27	TRBJ2-1	.	TGTGCCAGCAGTCCCCGCTACAATGAGCAGTTCTTC	CASSPRYNEQFF
TRBV5-1	TRBJ2-5	.	TGCGCCAGCAGCTTGCAGGGCGGAGAGACCCAGTACTTC	CASSLQGGETQYF
TRBV5-1	TRBJ1-2	TRBD1	TGCGCCAGCAGCTCTTTGACAGGGGGCTATGGCTACACCTTC	CASSSLTGGYGYTF
TRBV7-9	TRBJ2-1	TRBD2	TGTGCCAGCAGCTTAGTTCGTAGCGGGGGATACAATGAGCAGTTCTTC	CASSLVRSGGYNEQFF
TRBV7-3	TRBJ2-5	.	TGTGCCAGCAGCGTGACAGACTCCGAGACCCAGTACTTC	CASSVTDSETQYF
TRBV7-2	TRBJ2-2	TRBD1	TGTGCCAGCAGCAAATGGACAGGGGGCACCGGGGAGCTGTTTTTT	CASSKWTGGTGELFF
TRBV5-1	TRBJ2-2	TRBD2	TGCGCCAGCAGCCTTAGCGGGGGGAACACCGGGGAGCTGTTTTTT	CASSLSGGNTGELFF
TRBV27	TRBJ1-6	.	TGTGCCAGCAGTGTCACCGGGACTGGGGCCTCACCCCTCCACTTT	CASSVTGTGASPLHF
TRBV9	TRBJ2-1	TRBD2	TGTGCCAGCAGCGTAGTATCTGTGGCTAGCGGGAGTGGTAATGAGCAGTTCTTC	CASSVVSVASGSGNEQFF
TRBV6-5	TRBJ1-1	.	TGTGCCAGCAGTTACTCCGGGGGAGGGGGTAATGAAGCTTTCTTT	CASSYSGGGGNEAFF
TRBV28	TRBJ2-3	.	TGTGCCAGCAGCTCTCATACCCAAGCGGTTAATAGCACAGATACGCAGTATTTT	CASSSHTQAVNSTDTQYF
TRBV30	TRBJ2-1	.	TGTGCCTGGAGTGTGGGCAGGGCGGACAATGAGCAGTTCTTC	CAWSVGRADNEQFF
TRBV6-5	TRBJ1-2	.	TGTGCCAGCAGTTACTCCTCTAAAACCTATGGCTACACCTTC	CASSYSSKTYGYTF
TRBV5-1	TRBJ2-7	TRBD2	TGCGCCAGCAGCTTGACAGTTTCCGGACTAGAATTCAACGAGCAGTACTTC	CASSLTVSGLEFNEQYF
TRBV6-5	TRBJ1-1	TRBD1	TGTGCCAGCAGTTTCCTGACAGGGGGGACCACTGAAGCTTTCTTT	CASSFLTGGTTEAFF
TRBV10-3	TRBJ1-1	.	TGTGCCATCAGGGGGGACACTGGGGAGGGTGAAGCTTTCTTT	CAIRGDTGEGEAFF
TRBV9	TRBJ1-2	TRBD1	TGTGCCAGCAGCGTAGGAGACAGGGGGTCGTGGGGCTACACCTTC	CASSVGDRGSWGYTF